The 9 T cell receptor beta chains below all came from one sample that was sequenced in a study of T-cell memory formation after mild COVID-19. One entry per CDR3 protein results from TCRdb running MiXCR on the 5' RACE reads. The sample records roughly 130,000 distinct CDR3 sequences, 16% being singletons. Sample: PBMCs or a T cell subset sorted from them (not recorded which). These TCRs come from an adult woman who had mild COVID-19 (a few samples of this study predate the infection). Cell type and time point are not known.

This clonotype was observed a handful of times. The chain combines TRBV6-5 with TRBJ1-2; D unclear. The V gene's germline CDR1 is MNHEY and CDR2 SVGAGI. The CDR3 runs to 13 residues. Trimming shortened V by 6 bases and J by 6 bases, and 14 bases separated the two germline ends. The CDR3 spells CASSPRTRDGYTF. The CDR3 region has the DNA TGTGCCAGCAGCCCCAGAACGCGCGATGGCTACACCTTC.

There are a few counts of this clonotype. The V and J genes are TRBV28 and TRBJ2-2, with 13 bases that match TRBD2. This CDR3 contains 15 residues. V shed 11 bases, J shed 3 bases, and the junction held 6 bases outside the gene matches. The germline V gene has CDR1 MDHEN and CDR2 SYDVKM. CDR3 loop: CAAGLAGEHTGELFF. DNA for the CDR3: TGTGCCGCAGGACTAGCGGGAGAGCACACCGGGGAGCTGTTTTTT.

This clonotype has only a few counts. The chain carries TRBV30 and TRBJ2-4; no clear D. Trimming removed 0 bases from V and 6 bases from J, with 12 bases in between. Per germline, CDR1 GTSNPN and CDR2 SVGIG (reference sequence). This CDR3 contains 14 residues. CDR3 amino acids: CAWSVKFFGNIQYF. CDR3 bases: TGTGCCTGGAGTGTTAAGTTTTTCGGAAACATTCAGTACTTC.

V usage is TRBV20-1 and J usage is TRBJ2-1; D perhaps matches TRBD2 (5 bases). CDR1 is DFQATT and CDR2 is SNEGSKA in the germline V gene (reference sequence). Deletions cut 5 bases from V and 9 bases from J, with 14 bases between. The CDR3 sequence is 12 residues long. The CDR3 DNA is TGCAGTGCTGGGGTCCTGGGGAGTGAGCAGTTCTTC. As protein: CSAGVLGSEQFF.

The chain couples TRBV4-1 to TRBJ1-1; TRBD1 matches 9 bases. This CDR3 is 15 amino acids long. V lost 4 bases to trimming and J lost 5 bases; unmatched junction nucleotides: 8. Looked up from germline, CDR1 is MGHRA and CDR2 is YSYEKL. The CDR3 DNA is TGCGCCAGCAGCCTGAACAGGGGGCGACTTACTGAAGCTTTCTTT. It codes for CASSLNRGRLTEAFF.

The J gene is TRBJ2-7, the V gene TRBV5-1; 7 nucleotides line up with TRBD2. Germline trimming cut 4 bases from V and 5 bases from J; bases unmatched to any gene: 18. Germline V gene lookup returns CDR1 SGHRS and CDR2 YFSETQ. This CDR3 contains 17 residues. CDR3 in DNA: TGCGCCAGCAGCCGGTACCGGTCTGCGGGAGTCTTCCACGAGCAGTACTTC. Amino acids: CASSRYRSAGVFHEQYF.

This clonotype was found a few times. This chain's CDR3 is CAISERNEQFF. The CDR3 coding sequence is TGTGCCATCAGTGAAAGGAATGAGCAGTTCTTC. V and J are TRBV10-3 and TRBJ2-1; no clear D gene. V was cut by 3 bases and J by 7 bases, with 4 bases left in between. This CDR3 has 11 residues. Germline V lookup: CDR1 ENHRY, CDR2 SYGVKD.

The chain uses TRBV29-1 and TRBJ2-7, with D perhaps TRBD1 (5 bases). Germline assignment: CDR1 SQVTM and CDR2 ANQGSEA. V lost 2 bases to trimming and J lost 3 bases, with 8 bases between them. CDR3 length: 12 amino acids. CDR3 region: CSVEKTDYEQYF. CDR3 DNA sequence: TGCAGCGTTGAAAAGACAGACTACGAGCAGTACTTC.

The chain links TRBV19 to TRBJ1-1, with D perhaps matching TRBD1 (6 bases). Germline V gene lookup returns CDR1 LNHDA and CDR2 SQIVND (reference sequence). The V and J ends lost 6 bases and 5 bases respectively, with 7 bases between them. The CDR3 extends over 11 amino acids. CDR3 amino acids: CASRQGTEAFF. CDR3 in DNA: TGTGCCAGTAGACAGGGTACTGAAGCTTTCTTT.